This T cell receptor (beta chain) was sequenced during a study of OX40 agonist ivuxolimab in advanced cancers. Libraries were prepared by immunoSEQ multiplex PCR; TCRdb keeps only in-frame clonotypes and omits some of them. The data show 56,000 or so clones, around four fifths seen once. This specimen consisted of CD4+ or CD8+ T cells sorted from blood, obtained in a trial of the OX40 agonist ivuxolimab. The sequence came from an adult with an advanced solid tumor such as melanoma, head and neck, liver or kidney cancer.

The CDR3 region is CASSLQGILRNEQFF. CDR3 nucleotide sequence: TGTGCCAGCAGCTTACAGGGGATATTACGCAATGAGCAGTTCTTC. The rearrangement links TRBV7-2 to TRBJ2-1; maybe TRBD1 (6 bases). Trimming removed 2 bases at V and 6 bases at J, with 14 bases between. Germline V gives CDR1 SGHTA, CDR2 FQGNSA. The CDR3 has 15 residues.